This T cell receptor beta chain was identified during a study of vaccination effects on CD4 cells after COVID-19. About the study: Either the mRNA-1273 or the BNT162b2 vaccine was given to participants as two doses.

Remarks on this clone: Its matching antigen is unknown.

Profiled with immunoSEQ multiplex PCR; TCRdb holds only in-frame clones, not every one. Of some 70,000 clones in the sample, roughly 80% were seen once. Points from the study as a whole: Cross-reactivity with common cold coronaviruses was shown by only 1 of 255 vaccine-induced clones in healthy vaccinees. Convalescent patients numbered few in the study; early post-infection timepoints were missing entirely.

The CDR3 is 12 residues long. V was shortened by 2 bases and J by 5 bases, with 6 bases between the two germline ends. Germline assignment: CDR1 SEHNR and CDR2 FQNEAQ (reference sequence). ViraFEST used viral peptide pools to expand antigen-specific CD4+ T cells before sequencing. With more than nine days of culture completed, CD4+ T cells were isolated. Vaccine recipients, nucleocapsid antibody negative, had no prior SARS-CoV-2 infection. Each well held approximately 2.2 million PBMC cultured with approximately 9.7 ug/ml peptides and 7.5 to 10 IU/ml IL-2. This material consisted of CD4+ T cells from PBMCs cultured with SARS-CoV-2 spike peptides, taken before COVID-19 vaccination. The V gene is TRBV7-9, the J gene TRBJ2-5; D is unresolved. This clonotype was obtained from a human donor who received a COVID-19 vaccine. CDR3 bases: TGTGCCAGCAGCTTATTTTTGGAGACCCAGTACTTC. Protein: CASSLFLETQYF.